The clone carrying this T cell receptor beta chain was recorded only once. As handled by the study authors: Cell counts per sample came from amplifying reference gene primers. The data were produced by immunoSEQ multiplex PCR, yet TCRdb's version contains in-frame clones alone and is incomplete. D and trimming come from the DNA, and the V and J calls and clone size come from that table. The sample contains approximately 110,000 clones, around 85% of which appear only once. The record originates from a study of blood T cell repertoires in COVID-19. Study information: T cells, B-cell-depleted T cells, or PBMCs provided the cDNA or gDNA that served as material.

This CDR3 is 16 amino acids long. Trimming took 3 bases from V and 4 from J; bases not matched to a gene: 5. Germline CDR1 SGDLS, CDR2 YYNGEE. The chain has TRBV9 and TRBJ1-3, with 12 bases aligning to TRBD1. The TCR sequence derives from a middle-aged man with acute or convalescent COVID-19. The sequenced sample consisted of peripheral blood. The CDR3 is CASSARDRGLGNTIYF. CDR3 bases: TGTGCCAGCAGCGCCCGGGACAGGGGGCTAGGAAACACCATATATTTT. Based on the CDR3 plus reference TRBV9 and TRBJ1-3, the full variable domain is DSGVTQTPKHLITATGQRVTLRCSPRSGDLSVYWYQQSLDQGLQFLIQYYNGEERAKGNILERFSAQQFPDLHSELNLSSLELGDSALYFCASSARDRGLGNTIYFGEGSWLTVV.